Listed below are T cell receptor beta chains from one sample, sequenced in a study of identifying expanded T cells in peripheral blood. TCRdb's copy holds only in-frame clones and misses some; the assay was immunoSEQ multiplex PCR. The table has around 82,000 clones, less than 90% seen once. The sequenced sample consisted of blood. Receptor source: a person aged 18 to 69 in good health. Each CDR3 is given with its conserved first and last residue. A D gene is named only where the DNA matches it firmly. Some rows have no size entry. The others give once, few or many, or a class for an expanded clone.

TRBV28	.	TRBJ1-1	once	CASSFTNTEAFF	TGTGCCAGCAGTTTTACGAACACTGAAGCTTTCTTT
TRBV5-1	TRBD1	TRBJ2-5	.	CASSLASGGWQTQYF	TGCGCCAGCAGCTTGGCCTCAGGGGGCTGGCAGACCCAGTACTTC
TRBV5-1	.	TRBJ2-7	.	CASSLVDFSYEQYF	TGCGCCAGCAGCTTGGTTGACTTCTCCTACGAGCAGTACTTC
TRBV7-8	TRBD1	TRBJ1-1	few	CASSLSTGQTEAFF	TGTGCCAGCAGCTTATCTACGGGACAGACTGAAGCTTTCTTT
TRBV6-1	.	TRBJ2-3	.	CASSEDFWRETDTQYF	TGTGCCAGCAGTGAAGACTTTTGGAGGGAGACAGATACGCAGTATTTT
TRBV19	TRBD1	TRBJ1-2	.	CASSIGSGDSAIGYTF	TGTGCCAGTAGTATAGGGTCGGGGGACAGCGCTATTGGCTACACCTTC
TRBV7-2	TRBD1	TRBJ1-3	.	CASSLATGISGNTIYF	TGTGCCAGCAGCTTAGCGACAGGGATCTCTGGAAACACCATATATTTT
TRBV2	.	TRBJ1-2	few	CASHGGPGYTF	TGTGCCAGCCACGGGGGGCCGGGCTACACCTTC
TRBV13	TRBD2	TRBJ2-7	.	CASCRLAGGVGYEQYF	TGTGCCAGCTGTAGACTAGCGGGAGGAGTTGGCTACGAGCAGTACTTC
TRBV30	.	TRBJ1-4	once	CAWSGSTNEKLFF	TGTGCCTGGAGTGGGTCAACTAATGAAAAACTGTTTTTT
TRBV6-5	.	TRBJ1-2	few	CASKADILNYGYTF	TGTGCCAGCAAGGCAGATATACTTAACTATGGCTACACCTTC
TRBV11-1	.	TRBJ2-2	.	CASSLTTRVDGELFF	TGTGCCAGCAGCTTAACCACCAGGGTAGACGGGGAGCTGTTTTTT
TRBV30	.	TRBJ2-6	.	CAWSVAGANVLTF	TGTGCCTGGAGTGTAGCCGGGGCCAACGTCCTGACTTTC
TRBV28	TRBD1	TRBJ1-1	once	CASSLTGPNTEAFF	TGTGCCAGCAGTTTGACAGGGCCGAACACTGAAGCTTTCTTT
TRBV9	.	TRBJ2-7	.	CASSVEPGDHSYEQYF	TGTGCCAGCAGCGTAGAACCAGGGGACCACTCCTACGAGCAGTACTTC
TRBV10-3	.	TRBJ1-5	.	CAISESGTQSNQPQHF	TGTGCCATCAGTGAGTCTGGGACACAAAGCAATCAGCCCCAGCATTTT
TRBV28	TRBD2	TRBJ2-1	.	CASSLRRTSGRARNEQFF	TGTGCCAGCAGTTTACGGCGAACTAGCGGGAGGGCCAGGAATGAGCAGTTCTTC
TRBV5-1	TRBD2	TRBJ2-3	.	CASSALAGGSTDTQYF	TGCGCCAGCAGCGCCTTAGCGGGGGGTAGCACAGATACGCAGTATTTT
TRBV5-1	.	TRBJ1-4	.	CASSEQGANEKLFF	TGCGCCAGCAGCGAACAGGGTGCTAATGAAAAACTGTTTTTT
TRBV19	.	TRBJ1-1	once	CASSIQRGTEAFF	TGTGCCAGTAGTATCCAAAGGGGCACTGAAGCTTTCTTT
TRBV7-6	.	TRBJ2-1	.	CASTSLSGTYNEQFF	TGTGCCAGCACCTCACTGAGCGGAACCTACAATGAGCAGTTCTTC
TRBV30	TRBD1	TRBJ2-7	.	CAWSTSAGGGYEQYF	TGTGCCTGGAGTACCTCGGCAGGGGGCGGGTACGAGCAGTACTTC
TRBV7-9	.	TRBJ2-7	.	CASSLFQGSYEQYF	TGTGCCAGCAGCTTATTCCAGGGGTCTTACGAGCAGTACTTC
TRBV4-1	TRBD2	TRBJ2-7	.	CASSQGLAGIYEQYF	TGCGCCAGCAGCCAGGGACTAGCGGGAATTTACGAGCAGTACTTC
TRBV27	.	TRBJ1-5	.	CASSLYQDRAYSNQPQHF	TGTGCCAGCAGTTTATATCAGGACAGAGCTTATAGCAATCAGCCCCAGCATTTT
TRBV4-1	.	TRBJ2-7	.	CASSQDRIYEQYF	TGCGCCAGCAGCCAAGACAGGATTTACGAGCAGTACTTC
TRBV9	TRBD1	TRBJ2-5	.	CASSVGGQSIETQYF	TGTGCCAGCAGCGTAGGGGGACAGAGCATCGAGACCCAGTACTTC
TRBV28	.	TRBJ1-1	once	CASSLDRGGTEAFF	TGTGCCAGCAGTCTGGACAGAGGGGGCACTGAAGCTTTCTTT
TRBV28	TRBD1	TRBJ2-7	.	CASSLQAGQGRYEQYF	TGTGCCAGCAGTCTTCAGGCGGGACAGGGGAGGTACGAGCAGTACTTC